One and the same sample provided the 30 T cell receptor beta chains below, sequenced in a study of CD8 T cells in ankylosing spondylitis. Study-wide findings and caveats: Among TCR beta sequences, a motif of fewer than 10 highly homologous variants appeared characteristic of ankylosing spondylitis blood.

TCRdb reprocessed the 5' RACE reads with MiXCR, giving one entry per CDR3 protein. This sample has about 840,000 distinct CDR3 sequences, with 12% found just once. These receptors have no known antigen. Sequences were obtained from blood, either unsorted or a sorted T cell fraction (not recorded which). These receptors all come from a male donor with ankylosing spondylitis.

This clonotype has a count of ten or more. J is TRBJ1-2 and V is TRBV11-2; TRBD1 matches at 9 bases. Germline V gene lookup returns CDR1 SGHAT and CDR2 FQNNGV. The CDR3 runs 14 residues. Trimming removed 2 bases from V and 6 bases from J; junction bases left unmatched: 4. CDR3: CASSLNRGQDGYTF. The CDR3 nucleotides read TGTGCCAGCAGCTTAAACAGGGGGCAGGATGGCTACACCTTC.

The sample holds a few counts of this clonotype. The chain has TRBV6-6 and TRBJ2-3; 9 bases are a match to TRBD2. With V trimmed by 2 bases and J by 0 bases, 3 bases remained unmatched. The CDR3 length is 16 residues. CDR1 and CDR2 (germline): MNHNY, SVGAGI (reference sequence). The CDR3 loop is CASSYGAGGSTDTQYF. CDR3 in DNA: TGTGCCAGCAGTTACGGGGCGGGAGGGAGCACAGATACGCAGTATTTT.

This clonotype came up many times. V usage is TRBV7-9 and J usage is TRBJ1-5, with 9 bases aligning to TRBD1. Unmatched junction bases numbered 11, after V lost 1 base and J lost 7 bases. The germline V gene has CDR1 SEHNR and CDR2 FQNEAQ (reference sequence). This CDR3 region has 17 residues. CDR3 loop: CASSLGATGGLGQPQHF. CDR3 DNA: TGTGCCAGCAGCTTAGGGGCGACAGGGGGATTGGGGCAGCCCCAGCATTTT.

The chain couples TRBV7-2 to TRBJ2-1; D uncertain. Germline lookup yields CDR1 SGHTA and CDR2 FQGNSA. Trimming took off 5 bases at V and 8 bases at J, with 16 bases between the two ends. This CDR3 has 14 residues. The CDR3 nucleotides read TGTGCCAGCAGCCCGCAAGTTTTAGGCGATGAGCAGTTCTTC. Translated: CASSPQVLGDEQFF.

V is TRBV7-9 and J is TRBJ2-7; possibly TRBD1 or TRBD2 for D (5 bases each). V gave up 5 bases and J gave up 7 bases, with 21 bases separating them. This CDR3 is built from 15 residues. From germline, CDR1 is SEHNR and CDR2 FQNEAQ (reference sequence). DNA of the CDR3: TGTGCCAGCAGCCTAGACCGGGACGGGCAAAGGGAGCAGTACTTC. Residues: CASSLDRDGQREQYF.

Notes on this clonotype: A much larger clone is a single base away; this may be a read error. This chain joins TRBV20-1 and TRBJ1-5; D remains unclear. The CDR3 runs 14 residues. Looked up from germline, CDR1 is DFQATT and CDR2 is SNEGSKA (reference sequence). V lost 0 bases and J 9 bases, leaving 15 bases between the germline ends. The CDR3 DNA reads TGCAGTGCTAGAGAGGTGAGCTCCTATCGGCCCCAGCATTTT. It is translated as CSAREVSSYRPQHF.

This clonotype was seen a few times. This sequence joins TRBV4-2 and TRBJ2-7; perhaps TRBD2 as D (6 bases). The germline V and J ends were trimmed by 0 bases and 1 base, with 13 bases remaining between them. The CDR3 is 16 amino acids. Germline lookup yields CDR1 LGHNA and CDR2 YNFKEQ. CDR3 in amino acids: CASSQDLRGVSYEQYF. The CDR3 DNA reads TGTGCCAGCAGCCAAGATTTGCGGGGTGTATCCTACGAGCAGTACTTC.

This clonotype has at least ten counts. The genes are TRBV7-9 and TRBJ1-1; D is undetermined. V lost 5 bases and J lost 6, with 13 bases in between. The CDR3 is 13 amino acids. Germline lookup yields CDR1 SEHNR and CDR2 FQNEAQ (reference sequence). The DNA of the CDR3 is TGTGCCAGCAGCCCAACCGCCCCCTCTGAAGCTTTCTTT. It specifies CASSPTAPSEAFF.

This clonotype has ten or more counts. CDR3 sequence: CASSSGPTDTQYF. The CDR3 bases are TGTGCCAGCAGCTCTGGGCCCACAGATACGCAGTATTTT. The chain is built from TRBV3-1 and TRBJ2-3, with unresolved D. V gave up 5 bases and J gave up 2 bases, with 8 bases separating them. CDR3 length equals 13 residues. Germline lookup yields CDR1 LGHDT and CDR2 YNNKEL (reference sequence).

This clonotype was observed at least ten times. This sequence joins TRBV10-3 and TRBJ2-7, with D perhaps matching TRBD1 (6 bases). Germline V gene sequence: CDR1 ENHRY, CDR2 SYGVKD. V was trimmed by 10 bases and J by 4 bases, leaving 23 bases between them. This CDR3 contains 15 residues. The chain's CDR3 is CASGLVSRGFYEQYF. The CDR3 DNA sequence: TGTGCCAGCGGGCTCGTTTCGAGGGGGTTTTACGAGCAGTACTTC.

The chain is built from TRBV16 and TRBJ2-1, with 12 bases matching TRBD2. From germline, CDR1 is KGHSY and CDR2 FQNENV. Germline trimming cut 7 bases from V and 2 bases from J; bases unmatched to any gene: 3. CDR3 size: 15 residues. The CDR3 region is CASKTSGSPYNEQFF. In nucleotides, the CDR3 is TGTGCCAGCAAGACTAGCGGGAGCCCCTACAATGAGCAGTTCTTC. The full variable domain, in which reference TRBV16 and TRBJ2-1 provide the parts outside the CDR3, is GEEVAQTPKHLVRGEGQKAKLYCAPIKGHSYVFWYQQVLKNEFKFLISFQNENVFDETGMPKERFSAKCLPNSPCSLEIQATKLEDSAVYFCASKTSGSPYNEQFFGPGTRLTVL.

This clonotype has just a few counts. The CDR3 sequence is CASRGQGDEKLFF. In DNA, the CDR3 is TGTGCCAGCAGGGGACAGGGGGACGAAAAACTGTTTTTT. The V gene is TRBV6-1, the J gene TRBJ1-4; TRBD1 matches 11 bases. The trim removed 6 bases at V and 8 bases at J, leaving 2 bases unmatched. The CDR3 consists of 13 residues. The germline V gene has CDR1 MNHNS and CDR2 SASEGT.

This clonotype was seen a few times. The CDR3: CSADRSNQPQHF. CDR3 bases: TGCAGTGCTGACCGAAGCAATCAGCCCCAGCATTTT. The V and J genes are TRBV20-1 and TRBJ1-5; D is uncertain. V was cut by 5 bases and J by 1 base, with 6 bases left in between. CDR1 and CDR2 (germline): DFQATT, SNEGSKA (reference sequence). The length of the CDR3 is 12 residues.

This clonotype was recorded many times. Written as DNA, the CDR3 is TGCAGCGTTGCGGTGACAGGGAATTCACCCCTCCACTTT. Translation: CSVAVTGNSPLHF. The chain joins TRBV29-1 to TRBJ1-6, with 7 bases fitting TRBD1. The V and J ends lost 4 bases and 7 bases, in that order; junction bases with no gene match: 4. The CDR3 is 13 residues long. Germline loops: CDR1 SQVTM, CDR2 ANQGSEA. The full variable domain, its missing parts supplied by reference TRBV29-1 and TRBJ1-6, is SAVISQKPSRDICQRGTSLTIQCQVDSQVTMMFWYRQQPGQSLTLIATANQGSEATYESGFVIDKFPISRPNLTFSTLTVSNMSPEDSSIYLCSVAVTGNSPLHFGNGTRLTVT.

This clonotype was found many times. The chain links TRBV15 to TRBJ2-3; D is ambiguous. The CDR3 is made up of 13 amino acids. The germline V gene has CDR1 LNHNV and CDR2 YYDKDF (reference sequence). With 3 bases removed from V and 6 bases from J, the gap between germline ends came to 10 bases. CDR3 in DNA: TGTGCCACCAGCAGGAATTGGCGGGATACGCAGTATTTT. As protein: CATSRNWRDTQYF.

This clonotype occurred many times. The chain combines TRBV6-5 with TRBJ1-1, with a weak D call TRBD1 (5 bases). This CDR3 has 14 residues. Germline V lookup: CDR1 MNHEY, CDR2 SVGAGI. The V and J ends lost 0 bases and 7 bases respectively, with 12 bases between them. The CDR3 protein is CASSYSGGTFEAFF. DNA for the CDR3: TGTGCCAGCAGTTACTCCGGGGGAACATTTGAAGCTTTCTTT.

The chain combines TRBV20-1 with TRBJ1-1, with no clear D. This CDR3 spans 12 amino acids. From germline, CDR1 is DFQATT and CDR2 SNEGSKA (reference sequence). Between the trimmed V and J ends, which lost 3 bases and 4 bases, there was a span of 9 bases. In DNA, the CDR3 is TGCAGTGCTAGGGGGATAGTCACTGAAGCTTTCTTT. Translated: CSARGIVTEAFF.

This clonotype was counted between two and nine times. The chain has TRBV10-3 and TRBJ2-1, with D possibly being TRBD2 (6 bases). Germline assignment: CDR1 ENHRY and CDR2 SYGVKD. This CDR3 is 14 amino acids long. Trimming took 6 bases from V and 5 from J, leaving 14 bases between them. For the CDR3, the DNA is TGTGCCATCAGAACTAGCATCCTCGACAATGAGCAGTTCTTC. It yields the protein CAIRTSILDNEQFF.

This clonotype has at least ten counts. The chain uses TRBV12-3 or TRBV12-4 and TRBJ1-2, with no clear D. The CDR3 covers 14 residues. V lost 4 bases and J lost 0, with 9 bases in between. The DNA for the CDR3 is TGTGCCAGCAGTTCCCAGACAACTAACTATGGCTACACCTTC. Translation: CASSSQTTNYGYTF.

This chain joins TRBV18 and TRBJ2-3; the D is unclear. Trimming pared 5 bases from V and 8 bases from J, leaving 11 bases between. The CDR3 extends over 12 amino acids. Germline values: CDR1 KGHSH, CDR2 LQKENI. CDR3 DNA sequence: TGTGCCAGCTCATCTATAGCTGCTACGCAGTATTTT. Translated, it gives CASSSIAATQYF.

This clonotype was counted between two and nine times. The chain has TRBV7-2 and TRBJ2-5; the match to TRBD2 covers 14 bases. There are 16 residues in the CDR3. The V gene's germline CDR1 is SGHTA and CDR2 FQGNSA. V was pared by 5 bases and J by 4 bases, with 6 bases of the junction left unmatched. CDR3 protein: CASSVGLAGGGETQYF. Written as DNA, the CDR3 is TGTGCCAGCAGCGTCGGACTAGCGGGGGGTGGAGAGACCCAGTACTTC.

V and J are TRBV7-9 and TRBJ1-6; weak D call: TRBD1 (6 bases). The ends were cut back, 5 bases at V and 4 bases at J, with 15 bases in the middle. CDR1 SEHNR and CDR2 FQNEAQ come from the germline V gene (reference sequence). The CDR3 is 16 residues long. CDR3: CASSRGQGTYNSPLHF. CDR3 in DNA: TGTGCCAGCAGCCGCGGTCAAGGGACATATAATTCACCCCTCCACTTT.

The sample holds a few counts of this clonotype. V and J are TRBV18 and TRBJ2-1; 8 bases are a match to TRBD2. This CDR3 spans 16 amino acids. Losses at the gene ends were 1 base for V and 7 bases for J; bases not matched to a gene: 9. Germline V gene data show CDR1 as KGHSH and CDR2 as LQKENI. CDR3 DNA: TGTGCCAGCTCACCACAGGTAGCGGGATTTTTGAATGAGCAGTTCTTC. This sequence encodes CASSPQVAGFLNEQFF.

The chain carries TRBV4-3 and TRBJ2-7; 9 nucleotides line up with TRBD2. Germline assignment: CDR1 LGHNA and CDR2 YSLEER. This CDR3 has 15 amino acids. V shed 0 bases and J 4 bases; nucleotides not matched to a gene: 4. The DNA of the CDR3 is TGCGCCAGCAGCCAAGAGCTTAGCGGGAGTTACGAGCAGTACTTC. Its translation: CASSQELSGSYEQYF.

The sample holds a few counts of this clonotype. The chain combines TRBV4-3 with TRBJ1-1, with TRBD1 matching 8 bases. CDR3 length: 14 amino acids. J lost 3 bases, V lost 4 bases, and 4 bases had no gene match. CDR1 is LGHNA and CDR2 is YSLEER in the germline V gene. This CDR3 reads CASSPDREHTEAFF. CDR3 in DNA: TGCGCCAGCAGCCCGGACAGGGAACACACTGAAGCTTTCTTT.

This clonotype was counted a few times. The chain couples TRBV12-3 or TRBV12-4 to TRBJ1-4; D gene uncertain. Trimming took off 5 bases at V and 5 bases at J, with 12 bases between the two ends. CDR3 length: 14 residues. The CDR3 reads CASSALARNEKLFF. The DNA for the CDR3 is TGTGCCAGCAGTGCCCTTGCAAGGAATGAAAAACTGTTTTTT.

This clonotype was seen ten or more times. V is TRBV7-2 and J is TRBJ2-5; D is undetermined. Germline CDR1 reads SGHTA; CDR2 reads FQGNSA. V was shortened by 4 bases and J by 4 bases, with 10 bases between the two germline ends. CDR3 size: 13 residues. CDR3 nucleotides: TGTGCCAGCAGCTGGGTGTATCTAGAGACCCAGTACTTC. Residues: CASSWVYLETQYF.

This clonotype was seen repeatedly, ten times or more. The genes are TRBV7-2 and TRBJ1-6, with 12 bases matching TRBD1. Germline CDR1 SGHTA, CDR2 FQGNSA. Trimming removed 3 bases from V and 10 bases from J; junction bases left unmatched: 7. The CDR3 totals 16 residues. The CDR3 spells CASSFSGTGGLSPLHF. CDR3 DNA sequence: TGTGCCAGCAGCTTCAGCGGGACAGGGGGCTTATCACCCCTCCACTTT.

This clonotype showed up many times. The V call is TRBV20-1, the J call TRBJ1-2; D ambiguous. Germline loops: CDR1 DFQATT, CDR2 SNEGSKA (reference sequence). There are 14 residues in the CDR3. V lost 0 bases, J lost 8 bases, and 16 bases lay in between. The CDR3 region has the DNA TGCAGTGCTAGAGATTCAGGCCGCGCGGGGGGCTACACCTTC. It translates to CSARDSGRAGGYTF.

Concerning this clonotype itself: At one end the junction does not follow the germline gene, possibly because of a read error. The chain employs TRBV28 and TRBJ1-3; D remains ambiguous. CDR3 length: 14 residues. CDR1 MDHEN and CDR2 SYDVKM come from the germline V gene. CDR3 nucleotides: TGTGCCAGCAGTCTATGGGAATCTGGAAACACCATATATTTT. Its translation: CASSLWESGNTIYF. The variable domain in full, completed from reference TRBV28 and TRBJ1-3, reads DVKVTQSSRYLVKRTGEKVFLECVQDMDHENMFWYRQDPGLGLRLIYFSYDVKMKEKGDIPEGYSVSREKKERFSLILESASTNQTSMYLCASSLWESGNTIYFGEGSWLTVV.